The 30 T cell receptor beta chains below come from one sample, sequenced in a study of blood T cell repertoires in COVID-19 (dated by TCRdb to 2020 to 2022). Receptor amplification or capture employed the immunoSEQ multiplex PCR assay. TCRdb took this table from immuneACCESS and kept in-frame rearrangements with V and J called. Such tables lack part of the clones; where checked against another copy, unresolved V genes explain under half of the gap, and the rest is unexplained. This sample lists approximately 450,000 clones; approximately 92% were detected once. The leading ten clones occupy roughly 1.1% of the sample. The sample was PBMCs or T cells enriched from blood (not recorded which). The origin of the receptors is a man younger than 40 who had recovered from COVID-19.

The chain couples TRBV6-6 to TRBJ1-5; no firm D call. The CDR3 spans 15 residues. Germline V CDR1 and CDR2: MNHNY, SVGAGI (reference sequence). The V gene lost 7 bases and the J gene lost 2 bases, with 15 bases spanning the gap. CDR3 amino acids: CASMAQQLGNQPQHF. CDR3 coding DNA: TGTGCCAGCATGGCACAGCAATTGGGCAATCAGCCCCAGCATTTT.

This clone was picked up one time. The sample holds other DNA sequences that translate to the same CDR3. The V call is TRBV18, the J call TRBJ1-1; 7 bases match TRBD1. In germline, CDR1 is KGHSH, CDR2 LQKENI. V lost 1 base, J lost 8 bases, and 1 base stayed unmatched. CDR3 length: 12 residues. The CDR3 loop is CASSPRDSEAFF. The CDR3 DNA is TGTGCCAGCTCACCACGGGACAGCGAAGCTTTCTTT.

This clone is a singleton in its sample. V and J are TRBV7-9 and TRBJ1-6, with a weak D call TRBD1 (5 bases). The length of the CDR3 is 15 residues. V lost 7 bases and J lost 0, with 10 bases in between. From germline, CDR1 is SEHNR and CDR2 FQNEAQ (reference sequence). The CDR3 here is CASTGGSSYNSPLHF. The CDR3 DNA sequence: TGTGCCAGCACCGGGGGGAGCTCCTATAATTCACCCCTCCACTTT. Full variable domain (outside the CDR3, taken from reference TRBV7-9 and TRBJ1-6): DTGVSQNPRHKITKRGQNVTFRCDPISEHNRLYWYRQTLGQGPEFLTYFQNEAQLEKSRLLSDRFSAERPKGSFSTLEIQRTEQGDSAMYLCASTGGSSYNSPLHFGNGTRLTVT.

CDR3 nucleotides: TGTGCCAGCAGGGCAGGGGGCAGCGGCACTGAAGCTTTCTTT. Translated, it gives CASRAGGSGTEAFF. This sequence joins TRBV28 and TRBJ1-1; 8 nucleotides line up with TRBD1. The germline V gene encodes CDR1 MDHEN and CDR2 SYDVKM. Trimming took 6 bases from V and 4 from J; bases not matched to a gene: 7. This CDR3 comprises 14 residues.

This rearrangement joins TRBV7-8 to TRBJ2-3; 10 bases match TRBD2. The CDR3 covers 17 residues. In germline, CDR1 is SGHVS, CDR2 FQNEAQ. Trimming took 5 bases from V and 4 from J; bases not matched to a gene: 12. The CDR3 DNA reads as TGTGCCAGCAGCACCAATGCCCTAGCGGGAGTAGCAGATACGCAGTATTTT. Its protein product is CASSTNALAGVADTQYF.

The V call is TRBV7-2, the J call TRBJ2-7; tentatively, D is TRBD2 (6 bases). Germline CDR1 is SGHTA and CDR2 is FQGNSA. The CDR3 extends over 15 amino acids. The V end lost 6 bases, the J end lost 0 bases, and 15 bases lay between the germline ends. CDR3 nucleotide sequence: TGTGCCAGCAGGTTTCGGGGGACGGCCTCCTACGAGCAGTACTTC. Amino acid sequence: CASRFRGTASYEQYF.

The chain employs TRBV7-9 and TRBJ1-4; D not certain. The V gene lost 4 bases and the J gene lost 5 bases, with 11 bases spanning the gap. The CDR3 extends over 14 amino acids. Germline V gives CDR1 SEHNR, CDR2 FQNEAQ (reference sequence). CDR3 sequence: CASSSGIRNEKLFF. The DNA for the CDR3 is TGTGCCAGCAGCTCCGGGATCCGCAATGAAAAACTGTTTTTT.

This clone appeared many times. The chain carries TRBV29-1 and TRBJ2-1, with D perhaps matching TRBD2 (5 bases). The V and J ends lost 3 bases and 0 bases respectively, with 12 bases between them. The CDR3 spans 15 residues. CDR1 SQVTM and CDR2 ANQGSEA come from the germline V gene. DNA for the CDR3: TGCAGCGTTGATTTGTGGGAGCGCTCCTACAATGAGCAGTTCTTC. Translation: CSVDLWERSYNEQFF.

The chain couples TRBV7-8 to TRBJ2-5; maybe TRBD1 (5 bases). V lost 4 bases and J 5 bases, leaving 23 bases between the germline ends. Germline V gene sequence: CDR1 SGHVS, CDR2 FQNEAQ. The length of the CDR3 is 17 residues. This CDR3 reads CASSSLVGPLGRETQYF. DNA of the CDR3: TGTGCCAGCAGCTCTTTGGTGGGGCCCTTAGGCCGGGAGACCCAGTACTTC.

This chain's CDR3 is CASSLARGSTDTQYF. As DNA, the CDR3 is TGTGCCAGCAGCTTAGCACGGGGAAGCACAGATACGCAGTATTTT. The chain employs TRBV11-2 and TRBJ2-3; perhaps TRBD2 as D (5 bases). Germline V CDR1 and CDR2: SGHAT, FQNNGV. V was pared by 1 base and J by 0 bases, with 8 bases between. This CDR3 spans 15 amino acids.

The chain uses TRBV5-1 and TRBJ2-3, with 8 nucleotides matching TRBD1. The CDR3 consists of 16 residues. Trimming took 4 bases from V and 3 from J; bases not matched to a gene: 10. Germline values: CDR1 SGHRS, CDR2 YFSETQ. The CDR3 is CASSIGQGGRTDTQYF. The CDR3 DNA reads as TGCGCCAGCAGCATCGGACAGGGTGGCAGGACAGATACGCAGTATTTT. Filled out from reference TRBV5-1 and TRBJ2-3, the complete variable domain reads KAGVTQTPRYLIKTRGQQVTLSCSPISGHRSVSWYQQTPGQGLQFLFEYFSETQRNKGNFPGRFSGRQFSNSRSEMNVSTLELGDSALYLCASSIGQGGRTDTQYFGPGTRLTVL.

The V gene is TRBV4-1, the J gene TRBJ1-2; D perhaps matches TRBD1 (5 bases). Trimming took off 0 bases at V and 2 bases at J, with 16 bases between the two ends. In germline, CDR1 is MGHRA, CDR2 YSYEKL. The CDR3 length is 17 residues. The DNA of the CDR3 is TGCGCCAGCAGCCAAGATGGTACCCCGGACAAAAACTATGGCTACACCTTC. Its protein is CASSQDGTPDKNYGYTF.

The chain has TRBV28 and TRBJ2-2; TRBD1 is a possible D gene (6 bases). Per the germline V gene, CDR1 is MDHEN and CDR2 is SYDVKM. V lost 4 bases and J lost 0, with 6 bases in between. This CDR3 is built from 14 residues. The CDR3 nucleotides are TGTGCCAGCAGTTCAGGGGCGAACACCGGGGAGCTGTTTTTT. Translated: CASSSGANTGELFF.

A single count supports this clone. The CDR3 loop reads CASSDQGLVGGEQFF. CDR3 sequence (DNA): TGTGCCAGCAGTGACCAGGGACTAGTAGGCGGTGAGCAGTTCTTC. The genes are TRBV6-4 and TRBJ2-1; 8 bases are a match to TRBD2. The junction had 9 bases not matched to a gene; V was cut back by 2 bases and J by 9 bases. CDR1 MRHNA and CDR2 SNTAGT come from the germline V gene. The CDR3 length is 15 residues.

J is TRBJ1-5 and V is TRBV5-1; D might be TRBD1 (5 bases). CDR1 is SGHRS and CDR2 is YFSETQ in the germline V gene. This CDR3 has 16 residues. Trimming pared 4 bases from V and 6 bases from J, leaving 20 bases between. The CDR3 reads CASSLGGGQGIQPQHF. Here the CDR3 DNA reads TGCGCCAGCAGCCTGGGCGGGGGTCAGGGAATTCAGCCCCAGCATTTT.

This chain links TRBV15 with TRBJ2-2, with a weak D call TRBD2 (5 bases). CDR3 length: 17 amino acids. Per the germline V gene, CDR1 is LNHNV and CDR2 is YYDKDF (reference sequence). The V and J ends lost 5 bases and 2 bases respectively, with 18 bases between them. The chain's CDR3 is CATSPPKGDSNTGELFF. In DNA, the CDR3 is TGTGCCACCAGCCCGCCGAAGGGAGACTCCAACACCGGGGAGCTGTTTTTT.

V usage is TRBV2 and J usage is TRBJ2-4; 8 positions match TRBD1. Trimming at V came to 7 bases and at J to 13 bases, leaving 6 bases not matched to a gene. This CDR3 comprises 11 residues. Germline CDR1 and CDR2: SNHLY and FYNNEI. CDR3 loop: CASNAGQGQYF. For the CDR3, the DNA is TGTGCCAGCAACGCCGGACAGGGACAGTACTTC.

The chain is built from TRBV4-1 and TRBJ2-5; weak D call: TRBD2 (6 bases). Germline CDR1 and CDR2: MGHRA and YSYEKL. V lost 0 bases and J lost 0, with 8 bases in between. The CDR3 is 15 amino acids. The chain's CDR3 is CASSQDRGYQETQYF. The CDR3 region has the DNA TGCGCCAGCAGCCAAGATCGGGGGTACCAAGAGACCCAGTACTTC.

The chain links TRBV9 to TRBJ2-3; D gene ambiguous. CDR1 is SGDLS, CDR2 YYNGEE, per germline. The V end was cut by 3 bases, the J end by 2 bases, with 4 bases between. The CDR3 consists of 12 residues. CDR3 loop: CASSANTDTQYF. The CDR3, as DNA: TGTGCCAGCAGCGCCAACACAGATACGCAGTATTTT.

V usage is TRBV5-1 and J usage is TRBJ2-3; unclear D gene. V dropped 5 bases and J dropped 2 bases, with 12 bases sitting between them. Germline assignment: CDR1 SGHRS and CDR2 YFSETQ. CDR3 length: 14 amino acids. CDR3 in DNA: TGCGCCAGCAGTATAGACTCACCCACAGATACGCAGTATTTT. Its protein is CASSIDSPTDTQYF.

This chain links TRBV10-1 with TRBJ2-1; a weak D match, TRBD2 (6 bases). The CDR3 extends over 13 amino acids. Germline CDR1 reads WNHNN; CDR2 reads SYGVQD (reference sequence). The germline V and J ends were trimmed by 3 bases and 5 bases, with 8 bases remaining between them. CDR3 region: CASSDRTNNEQFF. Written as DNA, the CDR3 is TGCGCCAGCAGTGATAGGACTAACAATGAGCAGTTCTTC.

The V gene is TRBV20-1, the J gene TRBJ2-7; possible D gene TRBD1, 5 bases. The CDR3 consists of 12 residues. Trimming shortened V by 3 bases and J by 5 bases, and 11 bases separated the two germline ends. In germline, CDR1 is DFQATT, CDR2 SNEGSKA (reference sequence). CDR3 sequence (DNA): TGCAGTGCTAGTAGGCAGGGTGACGAGCAGTACTTC. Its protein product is CSASRQGDEQYF.

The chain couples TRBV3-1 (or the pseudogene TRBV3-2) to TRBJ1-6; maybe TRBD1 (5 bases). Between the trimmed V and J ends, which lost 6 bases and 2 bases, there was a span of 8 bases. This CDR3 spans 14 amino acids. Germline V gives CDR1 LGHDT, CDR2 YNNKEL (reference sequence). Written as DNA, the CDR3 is TGTGCCAGCAGAGAGACAGCCTATAATTCACCCCTCCACTTT. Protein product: CASRETAYNSPLHF.

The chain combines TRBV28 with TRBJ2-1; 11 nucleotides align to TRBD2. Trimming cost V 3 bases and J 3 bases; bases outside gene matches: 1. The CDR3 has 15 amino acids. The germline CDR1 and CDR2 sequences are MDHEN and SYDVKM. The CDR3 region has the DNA TGTGCCAGCAGTTTGACTAGCGGGATCTACAATGAGCAGTTCTTC. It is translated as CASSLTSGIYNEQFF. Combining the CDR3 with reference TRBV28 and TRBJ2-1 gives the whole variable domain DVKVTQSSRYLVKRTGEKVFLECVQDMDHENMFWYRQDPGLGLRLIYFSYDVKMKEKGDIPEGYSVSREKKERFSLILESASTNQTSMYLCASSLTSGIYNEQFFGPGTRLTVL.

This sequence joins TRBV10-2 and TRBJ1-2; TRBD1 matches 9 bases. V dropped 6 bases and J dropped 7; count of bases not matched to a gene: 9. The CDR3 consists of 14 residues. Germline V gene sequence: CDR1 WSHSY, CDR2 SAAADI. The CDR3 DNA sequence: TGCGCCAGCAGCCCTCCGGGACAGGGCCGTGGCTACACCTTC. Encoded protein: CASSPPGQGRGYTF.

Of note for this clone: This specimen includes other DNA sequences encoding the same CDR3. The CDR3 nucleotides are TGTGCCAGCAGCCCAGGGTCAGGGGCCAACGTCCTGACTTTC. Translation: CASSPGSGANVLTF. The chain carries TRBV6-5 and TRBJ2-6, with a tentative D call TRBD1 (5 bases). Per the germline V gene, CDR1 is MNHEY and CDR2 is SVGAGI. This CDR3 contains 14 residues. Deletions cut 6 bases from V and 4 bases from J, with 10 bases between.

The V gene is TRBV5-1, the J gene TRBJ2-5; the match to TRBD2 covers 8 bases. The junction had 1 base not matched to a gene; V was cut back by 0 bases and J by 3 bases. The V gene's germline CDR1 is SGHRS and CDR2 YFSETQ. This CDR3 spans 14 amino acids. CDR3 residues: CASSLGAGEETQYF. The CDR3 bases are TGCGCCAGCAGCTTGGGAGCGGGAGAAGAGACCCAGTACTTC.

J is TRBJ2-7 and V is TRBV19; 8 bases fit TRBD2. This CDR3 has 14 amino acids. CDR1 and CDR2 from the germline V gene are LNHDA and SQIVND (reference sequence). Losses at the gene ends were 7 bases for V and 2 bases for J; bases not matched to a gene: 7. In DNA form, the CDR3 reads TGTGCCAGTACCTCGGGGGGGGAGACCTACGAGCAGTACTTC. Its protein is CASTSGGETYEQYF.

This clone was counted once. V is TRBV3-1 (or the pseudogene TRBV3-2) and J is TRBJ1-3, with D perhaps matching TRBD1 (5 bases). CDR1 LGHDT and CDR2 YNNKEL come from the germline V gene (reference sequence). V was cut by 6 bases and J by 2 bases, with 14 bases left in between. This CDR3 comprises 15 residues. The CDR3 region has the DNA TGTGCCAGCAGTCTGGGACTGGCTGCTGGAAACACCATATATTTT. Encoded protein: CASSLGLAAGNTIYF.

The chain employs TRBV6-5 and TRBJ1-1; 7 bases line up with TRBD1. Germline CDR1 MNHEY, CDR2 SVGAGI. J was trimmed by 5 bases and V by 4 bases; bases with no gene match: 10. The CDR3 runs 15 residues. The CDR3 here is CASSFSIQGMTEAFF. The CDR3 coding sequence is TGTGCCAGCAGTTTTTCCATACAGGGGATGACTGAAGCTTTCTTT.